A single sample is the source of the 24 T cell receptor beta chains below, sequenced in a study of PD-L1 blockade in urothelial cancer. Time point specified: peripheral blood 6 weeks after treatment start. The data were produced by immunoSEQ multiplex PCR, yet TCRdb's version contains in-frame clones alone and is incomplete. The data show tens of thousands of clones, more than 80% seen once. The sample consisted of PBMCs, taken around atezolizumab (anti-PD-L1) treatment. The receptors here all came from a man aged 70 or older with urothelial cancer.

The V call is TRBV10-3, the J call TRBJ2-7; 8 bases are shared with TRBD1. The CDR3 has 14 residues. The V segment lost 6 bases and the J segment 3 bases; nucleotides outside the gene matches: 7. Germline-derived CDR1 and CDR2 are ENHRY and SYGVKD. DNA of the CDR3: TGTGCCATCAGCGCCGGGACAGGCCGCTACGAGCAGTACTTC. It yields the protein CAISAGTGRYEQYF.

This CDR3 is CASSYVGGARETQYF. For the CDR3, the DNA is TGTGCCAGCAGTTACGTAGGGGGCGCACGAGAGACCCAGTACTTC. The chain has TRBV6-6 and TRBJ2-5, with 7 bases identical to TRBD1. The germline V gene has CDR1 MNHNY and CDR2 SVGAGI (reference sequence). The junction had 7 bases not matched to a gene; V was cut back by 2 bases and J by 4 bases. The CDR3 spans 15 residues.

The chain's CDR3 is CATSNDRGQETQYF. The CDR3 DNA reads TGTGCCACCAGCAACGACAGGGGGCAGGAGACCCAGTACTTC. The chain has TRBV15 and TRBJ2-5; 10 bases are a match to TRBD1. The ends lost 4 bases at V and 5 bases at J; junction bases unmatched: 4. Germline values: CDR1 LNHNV, CDR2 YYDKDF (reference sequence). CDR3 length: 14 residues.

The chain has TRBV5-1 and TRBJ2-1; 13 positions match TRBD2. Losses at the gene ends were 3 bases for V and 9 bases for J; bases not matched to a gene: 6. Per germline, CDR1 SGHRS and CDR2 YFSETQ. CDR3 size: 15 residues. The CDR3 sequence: CASSSLAGGPGEQFF. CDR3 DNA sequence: TGCGCCAGCAGCTCACTAGCGGGAGGGCCCGGTGAGCAGTTCTTC.

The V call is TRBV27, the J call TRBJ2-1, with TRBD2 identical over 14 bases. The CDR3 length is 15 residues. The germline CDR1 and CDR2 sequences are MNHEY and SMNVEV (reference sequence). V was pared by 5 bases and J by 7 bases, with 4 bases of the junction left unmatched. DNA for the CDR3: TGTGCCAGCAGTGGCCGACTAGCGGGAGGGAATGAGCAGTTCTTC. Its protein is CASSGRLAGGNEQFF.

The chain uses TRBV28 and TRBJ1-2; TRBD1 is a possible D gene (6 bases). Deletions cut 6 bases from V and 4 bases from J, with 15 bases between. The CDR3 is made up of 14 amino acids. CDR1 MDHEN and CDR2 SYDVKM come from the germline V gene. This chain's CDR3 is CASRAGQNLYGYTF. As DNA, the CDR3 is TGTGCCAGCAGGGCCGGACAGAACCTCTATGGCTACACCTTC.

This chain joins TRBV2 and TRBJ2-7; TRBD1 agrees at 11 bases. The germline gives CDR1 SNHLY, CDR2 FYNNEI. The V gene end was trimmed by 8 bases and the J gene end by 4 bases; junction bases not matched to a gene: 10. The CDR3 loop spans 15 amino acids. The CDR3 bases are TGTGCCAGCTGGGACAGGGGGGTCGGAGGGTACGAGCAGTACTTC. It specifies CASWDRGVGGYEQYF.

CDR3 nucleotides: TGTGCCAGCAGGGGGACTAGCGGACCGTCTGGGGCCAACGTCCTGACTTTC. Its translation: CASRGTSGPSGANVLTF. The chain carries TRBV28 and TRBJ2-6; 11 bases map to TRBD2. Germline V gene lookup returns CDR1 MDHEN and CDR2 SYDVKM. This CDR3 comprises 17 residues. V dropped 6 bases and J dropped 1; count of bases not matched to a gene: 5. Variable domain in full (rest from reference TRBV28 and TRBJ2-6): DVKVTQSSRYLVKRTGEKVFLECVQDMDHENMFWYRQDPGLGLRLIYFSYDVKMKEKGDIPEGYSVSREKKERFSLILESASTNQTSMYLCASRGTSGPSGANVLTFGAGSRLTVL.

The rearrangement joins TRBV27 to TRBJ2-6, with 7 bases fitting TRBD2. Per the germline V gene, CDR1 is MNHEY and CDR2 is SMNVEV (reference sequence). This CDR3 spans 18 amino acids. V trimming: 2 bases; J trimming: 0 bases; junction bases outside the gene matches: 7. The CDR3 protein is CASSLRQPGGSGANVLTF. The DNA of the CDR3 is TGTGCCAGCAGTTTACGGCAACCGGGAGGCTCTGGGGCCAACGTCCTGACTTTC.

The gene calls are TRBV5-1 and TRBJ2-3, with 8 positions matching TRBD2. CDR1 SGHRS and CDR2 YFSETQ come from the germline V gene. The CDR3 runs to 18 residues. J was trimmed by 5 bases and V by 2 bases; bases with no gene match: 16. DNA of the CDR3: TGCGCCAGCAGCTTCGGACTAGCATCCTTTCAGCGCGGAGATACGCAGTATTTT. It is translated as CASSFGLASFQRGDTQYF. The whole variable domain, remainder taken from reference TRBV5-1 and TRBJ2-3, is KAGVTQTPRYLIKTRGQQVTLSCSPISGHRSVSWYQQTPGQGLQFLFEYFSETQRNKGNFPGRFSGRQFSNSRSEMNVSTLELGDSALYLCASSFGLASFQRGDTQYFGPGTRLTVL.

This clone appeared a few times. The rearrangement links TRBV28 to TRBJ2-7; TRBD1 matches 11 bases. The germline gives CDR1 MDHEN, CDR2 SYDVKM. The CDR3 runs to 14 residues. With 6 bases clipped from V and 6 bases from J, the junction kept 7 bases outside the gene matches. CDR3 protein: CASRSQGTGGEQYF. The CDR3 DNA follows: TGTGCCAGCAGGTCCCAGGGGACAGGGGGCGAGCAGTACTTC.

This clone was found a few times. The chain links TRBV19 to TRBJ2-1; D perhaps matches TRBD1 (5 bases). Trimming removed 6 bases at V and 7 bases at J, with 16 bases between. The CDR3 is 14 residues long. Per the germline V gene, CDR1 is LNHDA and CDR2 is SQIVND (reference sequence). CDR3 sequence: CASRSQGYGNEQFF. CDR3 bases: TGTGCCAGTAGGAGTCAGGGTTATGGGAATGAGCAGTTCTTC.

This chain's CDR3 is CASSPRQLSGEKLFF. CDR3 bases: TGCGCCAGCAGCCCCCGACAGCTCTCGGGTGAAAAACTGTTTTTT. The rearrangement uses TRBV4-1 and TRBJ1-4, with D possibly matching TRBD1 (5 bases). This CDR3 has 15 amino acids. The V end lost 4 bases, the J end lost 7 bases, and 16 bases lay between the germline ends. From germline, CDR1 is MGHRA and CDR2 YSYEKL.

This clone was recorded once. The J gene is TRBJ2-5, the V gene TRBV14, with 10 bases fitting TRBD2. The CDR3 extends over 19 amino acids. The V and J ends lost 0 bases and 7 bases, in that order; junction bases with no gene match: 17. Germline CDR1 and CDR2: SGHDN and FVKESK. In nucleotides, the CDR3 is TGTGCCAGCAGCCAAGAAGAGCTAGCGGGAGTTTGGATTTCTGCGACCCAGTACTTC. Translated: CASSQEELAGVWISATQYF.

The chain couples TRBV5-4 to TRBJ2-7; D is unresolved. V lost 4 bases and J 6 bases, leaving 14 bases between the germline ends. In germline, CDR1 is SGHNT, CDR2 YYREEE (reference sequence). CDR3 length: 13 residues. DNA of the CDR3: TGTGCCAGCAGCACCACTCCTGCCGGCGAGCAGTACTTC. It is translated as CASSTTPAGEQYF.

The CDR3 DNA reads as TGTGCCAGCAGCGTAGCTCCTAGCGGGGACTACGAGCAGTACTTC. This gives the protein CASSVAPSGDYEQYF. The V and J genes are TRBV9 and TRBJ2-7; 9 bases line up with TRBD2. Germline loops: CDR1 SGDLS, CDR2 YYNGEE. Unmatched junction bases numbered 4, after V lost 0 bases and J lost 3 bases. CDR3 length: 15 amino acids.

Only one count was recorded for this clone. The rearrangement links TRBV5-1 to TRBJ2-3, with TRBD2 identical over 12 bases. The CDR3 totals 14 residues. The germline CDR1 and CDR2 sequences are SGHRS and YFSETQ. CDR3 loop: CSPSASGREDTQYF. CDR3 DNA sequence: TGCTCCCCGAGCGCTAGCGGGAGGGAAGATACGCAGTATTTT. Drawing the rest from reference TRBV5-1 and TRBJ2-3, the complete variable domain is KAGVTQTPRYLIKTRGQQVTLSCSPISGHRSVSWYQQTPGQGLQFLFEYFSETQRNKGNFPGRFSGRQFSNSRSEMNVSTLELGDSALYLCSPSASGREDTQYFGPGTRLTVL.

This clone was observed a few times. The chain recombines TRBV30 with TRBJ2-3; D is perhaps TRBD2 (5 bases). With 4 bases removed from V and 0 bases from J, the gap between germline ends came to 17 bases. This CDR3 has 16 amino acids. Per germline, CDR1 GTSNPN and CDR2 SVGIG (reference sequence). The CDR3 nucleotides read TGTGCCTGGAAAAGAGGGAGACGTGCTAGCACAGATACGCAGTATTTT. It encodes CAWKRGRRASTDTQYF.

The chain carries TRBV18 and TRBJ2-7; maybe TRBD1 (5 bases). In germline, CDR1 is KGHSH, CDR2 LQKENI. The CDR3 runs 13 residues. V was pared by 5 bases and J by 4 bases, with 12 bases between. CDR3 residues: CASSSNDRYEQYF. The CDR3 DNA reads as TGTGCCAGCTCATCCAACGACAGATACGAGCAGTACTTC.

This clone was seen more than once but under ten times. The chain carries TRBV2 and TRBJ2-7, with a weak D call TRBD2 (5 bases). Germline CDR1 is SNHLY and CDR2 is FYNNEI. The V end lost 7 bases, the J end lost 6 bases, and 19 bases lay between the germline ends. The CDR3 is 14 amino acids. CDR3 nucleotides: TGTGCCAGCACCGAATCTAGCCTCTGGGGCGAGCAGTACTTC. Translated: CASTESSLWGEQYF. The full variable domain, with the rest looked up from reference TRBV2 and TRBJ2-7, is EPEVTQTPSHQVTQMGQEVILRCVPISNHLYFYWYRQILGQKVEFLVSFYNNEISEKSEIFDDQFSVERPDGSNFTLKIRSTKLEDSAMYFCASTESSLWGEQYFGPGTRLTVT.

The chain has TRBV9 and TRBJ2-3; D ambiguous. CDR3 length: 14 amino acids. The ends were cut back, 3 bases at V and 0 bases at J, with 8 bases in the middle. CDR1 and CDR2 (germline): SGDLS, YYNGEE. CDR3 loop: CASSGGTSTDTQYF. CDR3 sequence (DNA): TGTGCCAGCAGCGGAGGTACTAGCACAGATACGCAGTATTTT. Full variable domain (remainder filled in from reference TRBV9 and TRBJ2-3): DSGVTQTPKHLITATGQRVTLRCSPRSGDLSVYWYQQSLDQGLQFLIQYYNGEERAKGNILERFSAQQFPDLHSELNLSSLELGDSALYFCASSGGTSTDTQYFGPGTRLTVL.

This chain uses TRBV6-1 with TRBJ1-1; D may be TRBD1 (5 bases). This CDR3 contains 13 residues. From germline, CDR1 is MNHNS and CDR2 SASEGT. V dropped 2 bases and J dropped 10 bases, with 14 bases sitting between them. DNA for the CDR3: TGTGCCAGCAGTGAATCAAGGGGACTAGTAGCTTTCTTT. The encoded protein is CASSESRGLVAFF.

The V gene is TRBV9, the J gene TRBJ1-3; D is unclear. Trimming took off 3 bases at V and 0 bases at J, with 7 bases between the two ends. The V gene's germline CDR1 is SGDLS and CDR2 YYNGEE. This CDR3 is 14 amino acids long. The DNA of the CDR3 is TGTGCCAGCAGCGCGGAGCACTCTGGAAACACCATATATTTT. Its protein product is CASSAEHSGNTIYF.

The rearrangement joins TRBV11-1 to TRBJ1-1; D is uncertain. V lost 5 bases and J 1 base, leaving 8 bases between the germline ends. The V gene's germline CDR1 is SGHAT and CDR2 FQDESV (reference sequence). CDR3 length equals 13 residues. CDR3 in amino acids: CASSVSANTEAFF. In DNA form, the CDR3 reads TGTGCCAGCAGCGTCAGCGCGAACACTGAAGCTTTCTTT.